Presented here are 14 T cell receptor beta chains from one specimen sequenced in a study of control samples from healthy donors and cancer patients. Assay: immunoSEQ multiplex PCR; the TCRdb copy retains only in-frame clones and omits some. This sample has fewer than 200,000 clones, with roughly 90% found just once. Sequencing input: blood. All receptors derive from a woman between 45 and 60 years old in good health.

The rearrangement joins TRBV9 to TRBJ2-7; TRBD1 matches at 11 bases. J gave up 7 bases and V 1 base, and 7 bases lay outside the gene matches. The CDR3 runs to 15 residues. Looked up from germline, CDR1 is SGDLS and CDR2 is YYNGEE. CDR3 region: CASSVTGQGGLEQYF. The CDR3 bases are TGTGCCAGCAGCGTAACGGGACAGGGGGGTCTGGAGCAGTACTTC.

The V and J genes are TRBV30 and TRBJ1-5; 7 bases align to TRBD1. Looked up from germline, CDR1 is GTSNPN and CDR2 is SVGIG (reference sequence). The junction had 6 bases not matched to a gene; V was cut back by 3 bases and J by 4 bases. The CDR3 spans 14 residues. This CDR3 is CAWSGGTANQPQHF. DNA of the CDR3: TGTGCCTGGAGCGGCGGGACAGCTAATCAGCCCCAGCATTTT.

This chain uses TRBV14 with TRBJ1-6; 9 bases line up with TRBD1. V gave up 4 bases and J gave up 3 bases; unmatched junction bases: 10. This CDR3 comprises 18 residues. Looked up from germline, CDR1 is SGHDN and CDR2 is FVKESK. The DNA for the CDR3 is TGTGCCAGCAGCCTGGGACAGGGTTCAACCTTCTATAATTCACCCCTCCACTTT. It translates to CASSLGQGSTFYNSPLHF.

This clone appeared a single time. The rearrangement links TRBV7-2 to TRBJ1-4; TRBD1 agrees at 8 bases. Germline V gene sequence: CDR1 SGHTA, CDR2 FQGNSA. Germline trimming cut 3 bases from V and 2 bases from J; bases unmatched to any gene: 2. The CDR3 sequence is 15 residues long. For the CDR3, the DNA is TGTGCCAGCAGCTTGGACAGGGCGACTAATGAAAAACTGTTTTTT. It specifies CASSLDRATNEKLFF.

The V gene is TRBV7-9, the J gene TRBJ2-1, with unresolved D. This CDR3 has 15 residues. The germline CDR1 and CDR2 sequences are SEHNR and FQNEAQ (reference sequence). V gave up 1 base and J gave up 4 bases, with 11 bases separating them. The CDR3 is CASSLGLVEYNEQFF. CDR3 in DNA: TGTGCCAGCAGCTTAGGTCTTGTGGAGTACAATGAGCAGTTCTTC. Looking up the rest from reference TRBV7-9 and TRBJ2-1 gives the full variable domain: DTGVSQNPRHKITKRGQNVTFRCDPISEHNRLYWYRQTLGQGPEFLTYFQNEAQLEKSRLLSDRFSAERPKGSFSTLEIQRTEQGDSAMYLCASSLGLVEYNEQFFGPGTRLTVL.

The CDR3, as DNA: TGTGCCAGCAGCGGCAGGGGGTCTGCTGGAAACACCATATATTTT. It codes for CASSGRGSAGNTIYF. The chain has TRBV9 and TRBJ1-3; 7 bases line up with TRBD1. The CDR3 totals 15 residues. Trimming removed 3 bases from V and 2 bases from J; junction bases left unmatched: 5. Per the germline V gene, CDR1 is SGDLS and CDR2 is YYNGEE.

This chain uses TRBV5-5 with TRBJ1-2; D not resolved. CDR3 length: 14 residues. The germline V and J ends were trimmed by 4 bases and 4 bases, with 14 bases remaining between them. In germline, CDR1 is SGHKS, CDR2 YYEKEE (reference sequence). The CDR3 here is CASSGDGGSYGYTF. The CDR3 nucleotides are TGTGCCAGCAGCGGAGACGGAGGGAGCTATGGCTACACCTTC.

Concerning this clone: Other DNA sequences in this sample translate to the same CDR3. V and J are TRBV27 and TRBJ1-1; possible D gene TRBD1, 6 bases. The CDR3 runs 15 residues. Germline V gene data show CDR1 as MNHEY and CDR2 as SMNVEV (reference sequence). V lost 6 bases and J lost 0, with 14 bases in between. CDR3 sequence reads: CASSRQGLMNTEAFF. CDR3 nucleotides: TGTGCCAGCAGCCGGCAGGGGCTTATGAACACTGAAGCTTTCTTT.

The CDR3 protein is CASKTGTPNSREAFF. The CDR3 DNA is TGTGCCAGCAAAACCGGGACCCCGAATAGTAGGGAAGCTTTCTTT. The rearrangement uses TRBV11-2 and TRBJ1-1, with D maybe TRBD1 (5 bases). The germline V gene encodes CDR1 SGHAT and CDR2 FQNNGV. The ends were cut back, 7 bases at V and 8 bases at J, with 23 bases in the middle. The CDR3 runs 15 residues.

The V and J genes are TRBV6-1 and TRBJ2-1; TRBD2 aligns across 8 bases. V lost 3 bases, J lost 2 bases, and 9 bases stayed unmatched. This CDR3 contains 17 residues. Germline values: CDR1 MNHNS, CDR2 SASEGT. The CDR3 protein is CASSELPGTSPYNEQFF. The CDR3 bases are TGTGCCAGCAGTGAGTTACCCGGGACTAGTCCCTACAATGAGCAGTTCTTC.

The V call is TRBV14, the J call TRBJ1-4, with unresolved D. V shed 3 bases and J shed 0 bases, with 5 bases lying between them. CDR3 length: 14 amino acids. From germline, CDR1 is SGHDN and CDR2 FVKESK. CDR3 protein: CASSHRATNEKLFF. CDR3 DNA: TGTGCCAGCAGCCACCGTGCAACTAATGAAAAACTGTTTTTT. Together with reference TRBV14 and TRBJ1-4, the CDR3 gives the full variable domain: EAGVTQFPSHSVIEKGQTVTLRCDPISGHDNLYWYRRVMGKEIKFLLHFVKESKQDESGMPNNRFLAERTGGTYSTLKVQPAELEDSGVYFCASSHRATNEKLFFGSGTQLSVL.

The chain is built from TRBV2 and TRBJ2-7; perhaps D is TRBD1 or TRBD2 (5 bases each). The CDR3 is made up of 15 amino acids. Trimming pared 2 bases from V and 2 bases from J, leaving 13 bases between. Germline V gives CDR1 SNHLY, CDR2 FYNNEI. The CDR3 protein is CASSERWGSTYEQYF. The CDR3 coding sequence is TGTGCCAGCAGTGAACGTTGGGGGAGTACCTACGAGCAGTACTTC.

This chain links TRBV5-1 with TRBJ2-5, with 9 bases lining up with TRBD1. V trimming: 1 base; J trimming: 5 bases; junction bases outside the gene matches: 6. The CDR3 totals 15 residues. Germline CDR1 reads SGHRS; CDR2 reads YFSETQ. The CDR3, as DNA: TGCGCCAGCAGCTTGCTACAGGGGGCGCGGGAGACCCAGTACTTC. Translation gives CASSLLQGARETQYF.

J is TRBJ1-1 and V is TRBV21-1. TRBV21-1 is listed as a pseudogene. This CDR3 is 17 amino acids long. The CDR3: CASSKGRGCRLDTEAFF. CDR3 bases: TGTGCCAGCAGCAAAGGGAGGGGTTGTCGACTGGACACTGAAGCTTTCTTT.